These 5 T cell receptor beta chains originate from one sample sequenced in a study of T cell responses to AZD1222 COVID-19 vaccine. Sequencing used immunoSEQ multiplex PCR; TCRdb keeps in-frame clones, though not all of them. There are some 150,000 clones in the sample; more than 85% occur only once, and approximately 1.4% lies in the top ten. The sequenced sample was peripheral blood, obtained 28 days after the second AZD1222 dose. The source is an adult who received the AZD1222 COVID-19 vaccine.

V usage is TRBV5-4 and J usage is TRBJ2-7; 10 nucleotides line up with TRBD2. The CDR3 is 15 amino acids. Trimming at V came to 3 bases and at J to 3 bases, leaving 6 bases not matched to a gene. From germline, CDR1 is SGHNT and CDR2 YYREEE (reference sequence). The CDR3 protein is CASSYGTSAGYEQYF. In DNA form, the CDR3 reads TGTGCCAGCAGCTATGGGACTAGCGCTGGCTACGAGCAGTACTTC.

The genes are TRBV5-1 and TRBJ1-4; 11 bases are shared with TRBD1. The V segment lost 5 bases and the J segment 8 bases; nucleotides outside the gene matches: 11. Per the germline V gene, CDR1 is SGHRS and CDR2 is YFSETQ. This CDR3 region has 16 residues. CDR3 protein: CASRVGQGALGEKLFF. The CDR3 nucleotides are TGCGCCAGCAGAGTTGGACAGGGGGCACTGGGCGAAAAACTGTTTTTT.

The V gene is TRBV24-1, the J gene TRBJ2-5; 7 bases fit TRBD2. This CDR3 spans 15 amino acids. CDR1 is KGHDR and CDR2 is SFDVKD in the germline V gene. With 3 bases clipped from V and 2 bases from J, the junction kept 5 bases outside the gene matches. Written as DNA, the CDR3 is TGTGCCACCAGTGATGGAGGGCGGGGGCAAGAGACCCAGTACTTC. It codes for CATSDGGRGQETQYF.

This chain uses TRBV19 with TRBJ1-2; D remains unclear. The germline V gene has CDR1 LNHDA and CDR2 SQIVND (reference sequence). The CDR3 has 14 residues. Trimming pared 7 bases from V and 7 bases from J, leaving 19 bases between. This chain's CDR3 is CASMKHGGVGGYTF. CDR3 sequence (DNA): TGTGCCAGTATGAAGCACGGCGGTGTTGGTGGCTACACCTTC.

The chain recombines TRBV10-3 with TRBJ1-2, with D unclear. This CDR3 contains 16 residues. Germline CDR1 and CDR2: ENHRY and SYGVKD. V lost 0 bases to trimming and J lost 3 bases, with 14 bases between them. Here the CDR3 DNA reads TGTGCCATCAGTGAGTCGAACCCTACTGAATACTATGGCTACACCTTC. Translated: CAISESNPTEYYGYTF.